This entry lists 5 T cell receptor beta chains sequenced from one sample in a study of blood T cell repertoires in COVID-19. Assay used: immunoSEQ multiplex PCR; TCRdb lists only in-frame clones, some missing. The data show roughly 150,000 clones, around 81% seen once. Sequenced: PBMCs or T cells enriched from blood (not recorded which). These receptors originate from a middle-aged man who had recovered from COVID-19.

The V gene is TRBV6-1, the J gene TRBJ2-4; TRBD2 matches at 10 bases. Per germline, CDR1 MNHNS and CDR2 SASEGT. This CDR3 contains 16 residues. Trimming removed 2 bases from V and 7 bases from J; junction bases left unmatched: 8. Here the CDR3 reads CASSEWSGGAWNIQYF. CDR3 DNA: TGTGCCAGCAGTGAATGGAGCGGGGGGGCCTGGAACATTCAGTACTTC.

The chain recombines TRBV28 with TRBJ2-7; D perhaps matches TRBD1 (6 bases). The V and J ends lost 5 bases and 2 bases respectively, with 10 bases between them. Germline lookup yields CDR1 MDHEN and CDR2 SYDVKM. This CDR3 has 13 amino acids. In DNA form, the CDR3 reads TGTGCCAGCAGTCGACAGGCACCCTACGAGCAGTACTTC. Encoded protein: CASSRQAPYEQYF.

The rearrangement links TRBV30 to TRBJ2-1; no reliable D call. This CDR3 has 11 residues. The V and J ends lost 3 bases and 4 bases respectively, with 4 bases between them. The germline CDR1 and CDR2 sequences are GTSNPN and SVGIG (reference sequence). CDR3 region: CAWRQYNEQFF. The CDR3 DNA sequence: TGTGCCTGGAGACAATACAATGAGCAGTTCTTC.

The V and J genes are TRBV7-9 and TRBJ1-1, with 7 bases matching TRBD1. The germline gives CDR1 SEHNR, CDR2 FQNEAQ (reference sequence). The CDR3 extends over 17 amino acids. V trimming: 3 bases; J trimming: 2 bases; junction bases outside the gene matches: 12. The CDR3 DNA reads TGTGCCAGCAGCTTTACGGTCGGCACAGGGGACAACACTGAAGCTTTCTTT. It specifies CASSFTVGTGDNTEAFF. Together with reference TRBV7-9 and TRBJ1-1, the CDR3 gives the full variable domain: DTGVSQNPRHKITKRGQNVTFRCDPISEHNRLYWYRQTLGQGPEFLTYFQNEAQLEKSRLLSDRFSAERPKGSFSTLEIQRTEQGDSAMYLCASSFTVGTGDNTEAFFGQGTRLTVV.

This chain uses TRBV18 with TRBJ1-2, with D tentatively TRBD1 (5 bases). The ends were cut back, 5 bases at V and 4 bases at J, with 14 bases in the middle. The CDR3 is 14 residues long. Germline V gene sequence: CDR1 KGHSH, CDR2 LQKENI. The DNA for the CDR3 is TGTGCCAGCTCAGAGAGACAGAACCTCTATGGCTACACCTTC. Amino acids: CASSERQNLYGYTF. The whole variable domain, remainder taken from reference TRBV18 and TRBJ1-2, is NAGVMQNPRHLVRRRGQEARLRCSPMKGHSHVYWYRQLPEEGLKFMVYLQKENIIDESGMPKERFSAEFPKEGPSILRIQQVVRGDSAAYFCASSERQNLYGYTFGSGTRLTVV.